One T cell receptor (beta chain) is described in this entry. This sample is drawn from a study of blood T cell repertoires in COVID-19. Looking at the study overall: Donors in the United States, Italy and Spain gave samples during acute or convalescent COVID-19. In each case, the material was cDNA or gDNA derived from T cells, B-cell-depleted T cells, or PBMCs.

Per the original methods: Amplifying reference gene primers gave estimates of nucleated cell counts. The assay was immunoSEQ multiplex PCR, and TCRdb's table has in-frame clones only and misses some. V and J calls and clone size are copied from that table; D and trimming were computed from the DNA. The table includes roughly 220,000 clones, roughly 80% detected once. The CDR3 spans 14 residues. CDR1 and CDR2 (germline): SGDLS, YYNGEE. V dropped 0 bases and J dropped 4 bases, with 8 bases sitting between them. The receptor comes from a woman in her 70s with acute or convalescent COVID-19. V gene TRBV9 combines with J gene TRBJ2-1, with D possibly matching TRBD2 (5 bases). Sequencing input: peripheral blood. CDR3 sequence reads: CASSVAGFYNEQFF. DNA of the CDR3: TGTGCCAGCAGCGTAGCGGGATTTTACAATGAGCAGTTCTTC. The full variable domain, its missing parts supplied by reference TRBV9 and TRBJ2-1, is DSGVTQTPKHLITATGQRVTLRCSPRSGDLSVYWYQQSLDQGLQFLIQYYNGEERAKGNILERFSAQQFPDLHSELNLSSLELGDSALYFCASSVAGFYNEQFFGPGTRLTVL.